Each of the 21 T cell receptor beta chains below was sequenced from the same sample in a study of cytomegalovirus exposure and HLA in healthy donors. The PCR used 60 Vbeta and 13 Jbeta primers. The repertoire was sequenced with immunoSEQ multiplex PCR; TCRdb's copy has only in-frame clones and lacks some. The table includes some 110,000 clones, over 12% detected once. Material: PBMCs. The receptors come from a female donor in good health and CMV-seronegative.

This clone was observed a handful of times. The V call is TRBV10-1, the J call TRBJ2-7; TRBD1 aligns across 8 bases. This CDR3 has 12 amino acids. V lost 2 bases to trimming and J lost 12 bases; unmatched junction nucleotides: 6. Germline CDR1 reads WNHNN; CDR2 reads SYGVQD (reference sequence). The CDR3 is CASSETRGRMYF. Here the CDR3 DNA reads TGCGCCAGCAGTGAGACCAGGGGGCGCATGTACTTC.

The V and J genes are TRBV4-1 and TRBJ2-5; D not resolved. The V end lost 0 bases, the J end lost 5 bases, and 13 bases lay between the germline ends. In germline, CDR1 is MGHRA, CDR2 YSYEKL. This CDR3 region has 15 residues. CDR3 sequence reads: CASSQDEADWETQYF. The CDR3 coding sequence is TGCGCCAGCAGCCAAGATGAGGCCGATTGGGAGACCCAGTACTTC.

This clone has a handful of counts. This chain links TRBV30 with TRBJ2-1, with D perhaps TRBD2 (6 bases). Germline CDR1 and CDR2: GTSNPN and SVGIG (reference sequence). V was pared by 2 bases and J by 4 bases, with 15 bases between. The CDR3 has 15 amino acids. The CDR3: CAWSRPTSLYNEQFF. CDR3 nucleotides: TGTGCCTGGAGTAGGCCGACTAGTCTTTACAATGAGCAGTTCTTC.

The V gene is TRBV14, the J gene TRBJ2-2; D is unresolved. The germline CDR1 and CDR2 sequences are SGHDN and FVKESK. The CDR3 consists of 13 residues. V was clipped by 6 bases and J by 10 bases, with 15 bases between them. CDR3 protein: CASSHHTSEELFF. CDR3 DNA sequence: TGTGCCAGCAGTCACCATACGAGTGAGGAGCTGTTTTTT.

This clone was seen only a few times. The chain's CDR3 is CSVEDPTLGGYEQYF. The CDR3 DNA reads TGCAGCGTTGAAGATCCCACCTTAGGAGGCTACGAGCAGTACTTC. The chain recombines TRBV29-1 with TRBJ2-7; weak D call: TRBD2 (5 bases). The V and J ends lost 0 bases and 3 bases respectively, with 15 bases between them. This CDR3 has 15 residues. The germline gives CDR1 SQVTM, CDR2 ANQGSEA.

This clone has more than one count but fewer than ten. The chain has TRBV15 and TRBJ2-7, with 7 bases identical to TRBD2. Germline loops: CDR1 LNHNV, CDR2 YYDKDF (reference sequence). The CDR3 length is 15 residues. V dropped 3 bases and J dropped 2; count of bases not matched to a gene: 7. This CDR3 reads CATSRLLGGTYEQYF. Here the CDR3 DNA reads TGTGCCACCAGCAGGCTGCTGGGGGGGACCTACGAGCAGTACTTC.

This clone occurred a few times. CDR3 in DNA: TGTGCCAGCAGTTTATACCGGGACAGGGAATACGAGCAGTACTTC. Amino acids: CASSLYRDREYEQYF. This chain links TRBV28 with TRBJ2-7; 9 nucleotides align to TRBD1. There are 15 residues in the CDR3. Germline-derived CDR1 and CDR2 are MDHEN and SYDVKM. The V and J ends lost 1 base and 4 bases, in that order; junction bases with no gene match: 5.

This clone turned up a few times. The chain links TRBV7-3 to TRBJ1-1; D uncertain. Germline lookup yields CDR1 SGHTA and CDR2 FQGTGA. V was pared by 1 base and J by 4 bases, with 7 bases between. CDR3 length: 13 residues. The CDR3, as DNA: TGTGCCAGCAGCTTAAAGGCGGGCACTGAAGCTTTCTTT. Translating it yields CASSLKAGTEAFF.

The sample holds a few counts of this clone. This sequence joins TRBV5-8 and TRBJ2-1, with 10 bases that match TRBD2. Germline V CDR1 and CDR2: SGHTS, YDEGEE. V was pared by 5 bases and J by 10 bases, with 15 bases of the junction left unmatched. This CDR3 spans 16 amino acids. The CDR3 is CASSHRAASGSWEQFF. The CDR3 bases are TGTGCCAGCAGTCACAGGGCGGCTAGCGGGAGTTGGGAGCAGTTCTTC. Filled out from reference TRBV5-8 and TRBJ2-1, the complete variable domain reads EAGVTQSPTHLIKTRGQQATLRCSPISGHTSVYWYQQALGLGLQFLLWYDEGEERNRGNFPPRFSGRQFPNYSSELNVNALELEDSALYLCASSHRAASGSWEQFFGPGTRLTVL.

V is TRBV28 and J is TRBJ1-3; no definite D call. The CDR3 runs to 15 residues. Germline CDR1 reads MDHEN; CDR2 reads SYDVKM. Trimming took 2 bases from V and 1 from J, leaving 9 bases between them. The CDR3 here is CASSLLRTSGNTIYF. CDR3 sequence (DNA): TGTGCCAGCAGTTTACTTCGTACATCTGGAAACACCATATATTTT.

The DNA of the CDR3 is TGTGCCAGCAGCTTGGGGGGACAGCGCGAGCAGTACTTC. Protein: CASSLGGQREQYF. The chain has TRBV7-2 and TRBJ2-7; perhaps TRBD1 as D (7 bases). Germline V gene lookup returns CDR1 SGHTA and CDR2 FQGNSA. The CDR3 consists of 13 residues. V shed 3 bases and J shed 6 bases, with 12 bases lying between them.

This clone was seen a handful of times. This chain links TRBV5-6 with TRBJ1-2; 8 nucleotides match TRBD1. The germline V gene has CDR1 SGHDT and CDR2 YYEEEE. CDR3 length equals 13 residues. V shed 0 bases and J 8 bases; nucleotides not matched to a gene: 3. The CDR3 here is CASSLVQGVGYTF. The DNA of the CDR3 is TGTGCCAGCAGCTTGGTACAGGGGGTCGGCTACACCTTC.

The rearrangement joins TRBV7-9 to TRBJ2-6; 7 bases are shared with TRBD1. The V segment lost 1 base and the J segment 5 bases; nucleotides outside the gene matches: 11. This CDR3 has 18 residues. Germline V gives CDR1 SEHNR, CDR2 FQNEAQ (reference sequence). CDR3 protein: CASSLERGTVRWANVLTF. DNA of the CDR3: TGTGCCAGCAGCTTAGAGAGGGGGACAGTCCGCTGGGCCAACGTCCTGACTTTC.

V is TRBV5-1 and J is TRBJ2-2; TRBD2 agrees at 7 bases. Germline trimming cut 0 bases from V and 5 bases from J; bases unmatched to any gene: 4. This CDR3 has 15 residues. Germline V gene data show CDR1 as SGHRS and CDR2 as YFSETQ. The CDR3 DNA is TGCGCCAGCAGCTTGGATCGGCGGGGGACCGGGGAGCTGTTTTTT. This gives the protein CASSLDRRGTGELFF.

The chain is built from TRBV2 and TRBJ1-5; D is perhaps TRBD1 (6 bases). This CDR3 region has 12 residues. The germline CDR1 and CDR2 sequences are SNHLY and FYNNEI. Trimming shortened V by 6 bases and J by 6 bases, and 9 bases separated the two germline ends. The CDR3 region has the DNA TGTGCCAGCAGAACAGGGCTTCAGCCCCAGCATTTT. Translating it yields CASRTGLQPQHF.

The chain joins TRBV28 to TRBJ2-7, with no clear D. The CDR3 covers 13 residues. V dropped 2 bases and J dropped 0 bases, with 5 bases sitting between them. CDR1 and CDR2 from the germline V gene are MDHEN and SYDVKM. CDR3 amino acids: CASSLQSSYEQYF. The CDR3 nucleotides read TGTGCCAGCAGTTTACAGTCCTCCTACGAGCAGTACTTC.

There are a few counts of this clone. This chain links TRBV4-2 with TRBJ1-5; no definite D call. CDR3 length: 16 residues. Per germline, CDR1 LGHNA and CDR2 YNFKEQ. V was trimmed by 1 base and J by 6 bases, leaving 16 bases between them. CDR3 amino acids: CASSQVITGPSQPQHF. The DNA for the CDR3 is TGTGCCAGCAGCCAAGTCATTACGGGTCCCAGTCAGCCCCAGCATTTT.

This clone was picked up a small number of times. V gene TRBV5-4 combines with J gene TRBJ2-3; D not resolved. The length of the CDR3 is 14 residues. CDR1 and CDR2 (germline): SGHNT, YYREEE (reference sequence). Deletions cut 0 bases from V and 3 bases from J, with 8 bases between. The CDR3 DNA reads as TGTGCCAGCAGCTTGGACAGTTTAACAGATACGCAGTATTTT. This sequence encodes CASSLDSLTDTQYF.

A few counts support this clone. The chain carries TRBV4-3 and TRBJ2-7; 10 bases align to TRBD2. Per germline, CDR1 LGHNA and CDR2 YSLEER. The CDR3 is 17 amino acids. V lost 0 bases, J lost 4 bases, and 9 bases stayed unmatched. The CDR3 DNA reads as TGCGCCAGCAGCCAAGATTTATTACGGACTAGCGGTTACGAGCAGTACTTC. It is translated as CASSQDLLRTSGYEQYF.

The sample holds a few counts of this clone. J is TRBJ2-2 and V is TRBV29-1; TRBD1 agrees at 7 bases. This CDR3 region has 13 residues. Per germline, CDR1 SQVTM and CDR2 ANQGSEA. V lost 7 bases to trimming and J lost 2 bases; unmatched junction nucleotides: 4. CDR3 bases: TGCAGCGCAGGACAGGTTAACACCGGGGAGCTGTTTTTT. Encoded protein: CSAGQVNTGELFF.

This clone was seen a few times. CDR3 in amino acids: CANKRGGENTEAFF. In nucleotides, the CDR3 is TGTGCCAACAAGAGAGGGGGGGAGAACACTGAAGCTTTCTTT. V and J are TRBV2 and TRBJ1-1, with D maybe TRBD1 (6 bases). Between the trimmed V and J ends, which lost 10 bases and 1 base, there was a span of 16 bases. Germline V gene sequence: CDR1 SNHLY, CDR2 FYNNEI. The CDR3 spans 14 residues.